Listed below are T cell receptor beta chains from one sample, sequenced in a study of CD8+ T cells in alopecia areata. This table comes from immunoSEQ multiplex PCR, and its TCRdb copy is limited to in-frame clones, with some not included. The sample consists of over 150,000 clones, 53% of them appearing once. Sequencing was performed on CD8+ T cells sorted from blood, taken at week 24, from a patient treated with tofacitinib. The source is a human donor with alopecia areata. CDR3s include the opening cysteine and the closing phenylalanine or tryptophan. A D gene is named only where the DNA matches it firmly. The size field is filled for only some rows; it gives once, few, many or a size class.

len,j_gene,abundance,v_gene,d_gene,CDR3nt,CDR3aa
10,TRBJ1-1,few,TRBV29-1,.,TGCAGCGGGTGGAACACTGAAGCTTTCTTT,CSGWNTEAFF
11,TRBJ1-4,.,TRBV29-1,.,TGCAGCGTTGTTACTAATGAAAAACTGTTTTTT,CSVVTNEKLFF
15,TRBJ2-7,.,TRBV7-2,.,TGTGCCAGCAGCAACGATCACGGGCAATCCTACGAGCAGTACTTC,CASSNDHGQSYEQYF
13,TRBJ1-2,.,TRBV27,.,TGTGCCAGCAGTTTAGGACAGAACTATGGCTACACCTTC,CASSLGQNYGYTF
13,TRBJ2-7,.,TRBV4-1,.,TGCGCCAGCAGCCAAGATTCAGGATACGAGCAGTACTTC,CASSQDSGYEQYF
13,TRBJ2-3,.,TRBV4-3,.,TGCGCCAGCAGCCAAGATCTCTGGGATACGCAGTATTTT,CASSQDLWDTQYF
15,TRBJ1-2,.,TRBV13,TRBD1,TGTGCCAGCAGTTCCGGGACAGAATATAACTATGGCTACACCTTC,CASSSGTEYNYGYTF
13,TRBJ1-6,.,TRBV19,TRBD1,TGTGCCGCACAGGGGTATGGTAATTCACCCCTCCACTTT,CAAQGYGNSPLHF
15,TRBJ1-6,.,TRBV9,.,TGTGCCAGCAGCCCCCGGGGGGAAAACAATTCACCCCTCCACTTT,CASSPRGENNSPLHF
15,TRBJ1-1,.,TRBV25-1,TRBD1,TGTGCCAGCAGCCGGGACAGGGGGCTGAACACTGAAGCTTTCTTT,CASSRDRGLNTEAFF
15,TRBJ2-5,.,TRBV2,TRBD1,TGTGCCAGCGACCCCGGGACAGAAGGTCGAGAGACCCAGTACTTC,CASDPGTEGRETQYF
14,TRBJ2-7,.,TRBV5-6,TRBD1,TGTGCCAGCAGCCTCCAGGGGGTTTCCTACGAGCAGTACTTC,CASSLQGVSYEQYF
15,TRBJ1-6,.,TRBV4-3,.,TGCGCCAGCAGCCAAGATCACGATTATAATTCACCCCTCCACTTT,CASSQDHDYNSPLHF
11,TRBJ1-4,.,TRBV29-1,.,TGCAGCGTCCGCTTCAGTGAAAAACTGTTTTTT,CSVRFSEKLFF
13,TRBJ1-2,.,TRBV14,TRBD1,TGTGCCAGCAGCCGGACAGGGGACTATGGCTACACCTTC,CASSRTGDYGYTF
13,TRBJ2-2,few,TRBV29-1,TRBD2,TGCAGCTTCTCTAGCGGTGACACCGGGGAGCTGTTTTTT,CSFSSGDTGELFF
15,TRBJ2-1,.,TRBV19,.,TGTGCCAGTAGCCTTTGGAGGCAGGCCTACAATGAGCAGTTCTTC,CASSLWRQAYNEQFF
11,TRBJ2-7,.,TRBV9,.,TGTGCCAGCAGGAAAACCTACGAGCAGTACTTC,CASRKTYEQYF
13,TRBJ2-1,few,TRBV7-6,.,TGTGCCAGCAGCTCGGGCAGTCCTAATGAGCAGTTCTTC,CASSSGSPNEQFF
15,TRBJ1-2,.,TRBV2,.,TGTGCCAGCAATGATATTCTGGAATCTAACTATGGCTACACCTTC,CASNDILESNYGYTF
12,TRBJ1-2,.,TRBV5-1,.,TGCGCCAGCAGCCGGCCTGGCTATGGCTACACCTTC,CASSRPGYGYTF
15,TRBJ2-7,.,TRBV14,TRBD1,TGTGCCAGCAGCCACCACGACAGGGGGGACTACGAGCAGTACTTC,CASSHHDRGDYEQYF
15,TRBJ1-4,.,TRBV14,TRBD1,TGTGCCAGCAGCCAAGGGAGACAGGGAAATGAAAAACTGTTTTTT,CASSQGRQGNEKLFF
15,TRBJ2-4,few,TRBV29-1,.,TGCAGCGGGTTGGGGGCCAGGGAACCCAAAAACATTCAGTACTTC,CSGLGAREPKNIQYF
13,TRBJ2-1,.,TRBV30,TRBD2,TGTGCCTGGAGCCCGGGGGGGGCCAATGAGCAGTTCTTC,CAWSPGGANEQFF
13,TRBJ1-1,.,TRBV29-1,TRBD1,TGCAGCGAGACAGGGCCCGAGGGCACTGAAGCTTTCTTT,CSETGPEGTEAFF
14,TRBJ2-3,.,TRBV14,.,TGTGCCAGCAGCCAAGGGAGCAGCACAGATACGCAGTATTTT,CASSQGSSTDTQYF
15,TRBJ1-2,.,TRBV27,.,TGTGCCAGCAGTTTTATCCCCCCGGGAGGCTATGGCTACACCTTC,CASSFIPPGGYGYTF